The present entry profiles one T cell receptor (beta chain) with its context. Time point denoted: blood 2 weeks post-SBRT. This sample's treatment: 15 Gy SBRT to primary tumor, nephrectomy 4 weeks later. Libraries were prepared by immunoSEQ multiplex PCR; TCRdb keeps only in-frame clonotypes and omits some of them. The sample lists some 120,000 clones, 80% to 90% seen once, with 1.5% to 2% in the top ten. The data belong to a study of radiation and T cells in renal cell carcinoma. V lost 7 bases, J lost 4 bases, and 22 bases lay in between. CDR3 length: 16 residues. Germline CDR1 MDHEN, CDR2 SYDVKM. The TCR originated in an older woman with renal cell carcinoma. The sequencing here drew on blood, taken from a patient whose treatment included radiotherapy and nephrectomy. The chain links TRBV28 to TRBJ1-2, with a weak D call TRBD1 (5 bases). The CDR3 DNA reads as TGTGCCAGCAACCCCCTTGGGGGAAACCCGTCCTATGGCTACACCTTC. Protein sequence: CASNPLGGNPSYGYTF.